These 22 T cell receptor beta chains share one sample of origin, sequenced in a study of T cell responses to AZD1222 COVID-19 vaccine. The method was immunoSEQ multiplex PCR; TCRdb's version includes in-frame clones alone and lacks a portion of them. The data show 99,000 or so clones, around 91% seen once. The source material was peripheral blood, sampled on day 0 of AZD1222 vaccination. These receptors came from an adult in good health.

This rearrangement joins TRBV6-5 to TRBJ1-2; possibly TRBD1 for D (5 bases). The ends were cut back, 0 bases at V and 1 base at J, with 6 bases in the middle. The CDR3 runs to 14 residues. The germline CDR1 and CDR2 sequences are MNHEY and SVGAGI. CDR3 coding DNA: TGTGCCAGCAGTTACTCGGGGGTTAACTATGGCTACACCTTC. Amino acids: CASSYSGVNYGYTF.

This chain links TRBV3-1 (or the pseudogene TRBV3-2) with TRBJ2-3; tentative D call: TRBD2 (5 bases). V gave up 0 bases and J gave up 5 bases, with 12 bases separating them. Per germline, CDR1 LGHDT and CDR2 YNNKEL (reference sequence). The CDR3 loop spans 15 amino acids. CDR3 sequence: CASSQEEERRDTQYF. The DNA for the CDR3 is TGTGCCAGCAGCCAAGAGGAGGAGCGGAGAGATACGCAGTATTTT.

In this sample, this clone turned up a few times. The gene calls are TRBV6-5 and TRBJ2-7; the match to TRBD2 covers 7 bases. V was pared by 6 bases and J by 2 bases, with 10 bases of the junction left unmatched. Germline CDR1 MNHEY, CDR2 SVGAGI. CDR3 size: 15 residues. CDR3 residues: CASRLGGMGTYEQYF. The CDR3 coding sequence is TGTGCCAGCAGGCTGGGGGGGATGGGAACCTACGAGCAGTACTTC.

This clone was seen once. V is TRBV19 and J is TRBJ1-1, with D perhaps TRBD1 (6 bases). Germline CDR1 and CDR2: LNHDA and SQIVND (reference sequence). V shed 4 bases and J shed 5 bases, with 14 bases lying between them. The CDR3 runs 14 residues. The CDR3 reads CASSTRGGRTEAFF. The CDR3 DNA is TGTGCCAGTAGTACCAGGGGAGGGAGAACTGAAGCTTTCTTT.

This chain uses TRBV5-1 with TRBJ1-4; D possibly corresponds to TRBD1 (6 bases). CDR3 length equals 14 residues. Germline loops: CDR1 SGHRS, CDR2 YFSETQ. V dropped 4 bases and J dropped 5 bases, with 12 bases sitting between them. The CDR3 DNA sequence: TGCGCCAGCAGCATGGACAGTAGGAATGAAAAACTGTTTTTT. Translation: CASSMDSRNEKLFF.

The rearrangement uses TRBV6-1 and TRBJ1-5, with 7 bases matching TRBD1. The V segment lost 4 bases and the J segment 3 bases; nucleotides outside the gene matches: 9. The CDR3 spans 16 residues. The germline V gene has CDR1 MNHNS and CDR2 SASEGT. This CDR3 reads CASSASPGGINQPQHF. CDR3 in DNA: TGTGCCAGCAGTGCCAGTCCAGGGGGGATCAATCAGCCCCAGCATTTT.

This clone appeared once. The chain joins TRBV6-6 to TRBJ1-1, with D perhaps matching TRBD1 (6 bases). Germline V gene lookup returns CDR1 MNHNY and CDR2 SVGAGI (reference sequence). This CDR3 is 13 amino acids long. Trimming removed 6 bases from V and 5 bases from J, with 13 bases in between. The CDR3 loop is CASRYGGGTEAFF. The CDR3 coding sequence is TGTGCCAGCAGATACGGGGGCGGGACTGAAGCTTTCTTT.

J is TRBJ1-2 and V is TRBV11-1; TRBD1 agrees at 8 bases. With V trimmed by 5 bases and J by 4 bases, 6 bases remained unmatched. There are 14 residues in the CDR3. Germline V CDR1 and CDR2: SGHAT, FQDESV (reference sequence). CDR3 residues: CASSPTTGGYGYTF. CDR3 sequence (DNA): TGTGCCAGCAGCCCTACAACAGGGGGCTATGGCTACACCTTC.

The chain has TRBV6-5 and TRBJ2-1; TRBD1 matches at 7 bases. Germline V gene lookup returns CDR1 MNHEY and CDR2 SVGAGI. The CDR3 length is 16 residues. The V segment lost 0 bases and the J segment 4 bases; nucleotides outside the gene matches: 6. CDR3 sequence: CASSYSGTVAYNEQFF. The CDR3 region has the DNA TGTGCCAGCAGTTACTCGGGGACAGTAGCGTACAATGAGCAGTTCTTC.

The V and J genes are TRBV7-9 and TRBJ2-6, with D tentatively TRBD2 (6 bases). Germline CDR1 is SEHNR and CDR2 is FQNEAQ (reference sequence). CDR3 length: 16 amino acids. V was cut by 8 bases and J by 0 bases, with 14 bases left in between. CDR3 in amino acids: CASGGGPASGANVLTF. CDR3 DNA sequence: TGTGCCAGCGGGGGAGGACCTGCCTCTGGGGCCAACGTCCTGACTTTC. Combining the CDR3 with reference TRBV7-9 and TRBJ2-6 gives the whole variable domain DTGVSQNPRHKITKRGQNVTFRCDPISEHNRLYWYRQTLGQGPEFLTYFQNEAQLEKSRLLSDRFSAERPKGSFSTLEIQRTEQGDSAMYLCASGGGPASGANVLTFGAGSRLTVL.

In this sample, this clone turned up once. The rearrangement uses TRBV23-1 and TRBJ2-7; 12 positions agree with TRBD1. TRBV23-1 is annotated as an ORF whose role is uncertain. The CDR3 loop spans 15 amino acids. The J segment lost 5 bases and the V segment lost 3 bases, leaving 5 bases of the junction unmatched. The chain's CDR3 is CASSHRDRGQDEQYF. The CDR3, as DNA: TGCGCCAGCAGTCACAGGGACAGGGGGCAAGACGAGCAGTACTTC.

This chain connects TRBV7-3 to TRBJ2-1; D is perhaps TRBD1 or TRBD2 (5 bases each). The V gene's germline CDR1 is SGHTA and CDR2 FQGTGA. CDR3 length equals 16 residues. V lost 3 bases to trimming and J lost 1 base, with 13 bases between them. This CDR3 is CASSFEGPVSYNEQFF. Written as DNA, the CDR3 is TGTGCCAGCAGCTTCGAGGGGCCAGTGTCCTACAATGAGCAGTTCTTC. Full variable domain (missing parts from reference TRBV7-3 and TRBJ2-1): GAGVSQTPSNKVTEKGKYVELRCDPISGHTALYWYRQSLGQGPEFLIYFQGTGAADDSGLPNDRFFAVRPEGSVSTLKIQRTERGDSAVYLCASSFEGPVSYNEQFFGPGTRLTVL.

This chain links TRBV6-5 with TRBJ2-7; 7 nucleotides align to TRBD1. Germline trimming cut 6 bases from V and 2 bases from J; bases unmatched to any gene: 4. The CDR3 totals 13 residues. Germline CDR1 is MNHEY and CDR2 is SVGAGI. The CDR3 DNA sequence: TGTGCCAGCAGATGGACAGGAGCCTACGAGCAGTACTTC. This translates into CASRWTGAYEQYF.

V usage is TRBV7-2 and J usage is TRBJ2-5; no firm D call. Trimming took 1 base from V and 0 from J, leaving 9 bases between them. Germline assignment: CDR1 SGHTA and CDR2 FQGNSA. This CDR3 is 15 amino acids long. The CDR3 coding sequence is TGTGCCAGCAGCTTAGGGTCCGGGTACCAAGAGACCCAGTACTTC. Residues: CASSLGSGYQETQYF.

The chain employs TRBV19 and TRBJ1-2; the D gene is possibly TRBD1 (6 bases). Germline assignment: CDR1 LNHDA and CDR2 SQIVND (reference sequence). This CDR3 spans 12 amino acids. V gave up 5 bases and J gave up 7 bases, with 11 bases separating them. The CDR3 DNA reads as TGTGCCAGTAGTTTCCTGGACAGTGGCTACACCTTC. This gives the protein CASSFLDSGYTF.

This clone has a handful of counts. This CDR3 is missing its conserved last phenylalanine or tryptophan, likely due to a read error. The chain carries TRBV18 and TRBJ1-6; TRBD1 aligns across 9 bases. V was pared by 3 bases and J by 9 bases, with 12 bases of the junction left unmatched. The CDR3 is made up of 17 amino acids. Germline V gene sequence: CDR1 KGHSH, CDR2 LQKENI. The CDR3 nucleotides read TGTGCCAGCTCACCCGAGGGACCCGGGACAGGGCTTTCACCCCTCCACCTT. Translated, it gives CASSPEGPGTGLSPLHL.

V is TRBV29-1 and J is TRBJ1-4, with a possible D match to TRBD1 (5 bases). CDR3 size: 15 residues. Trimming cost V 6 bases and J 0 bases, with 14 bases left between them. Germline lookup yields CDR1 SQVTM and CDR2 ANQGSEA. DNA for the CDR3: TGCAGCGTCACAGGCTTTGGGGCAACTAATGAAAAACTGTTTTTT. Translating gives CSVTGFGATNEKLFF.

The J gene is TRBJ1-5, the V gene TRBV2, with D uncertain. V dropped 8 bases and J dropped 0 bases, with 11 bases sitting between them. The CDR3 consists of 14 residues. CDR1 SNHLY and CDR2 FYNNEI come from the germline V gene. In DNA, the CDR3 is TGTGCCAGCGAGCATGGATATAGCAATCAGCCCCAGCATTTT. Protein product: CASEHGYSNQPQHF.

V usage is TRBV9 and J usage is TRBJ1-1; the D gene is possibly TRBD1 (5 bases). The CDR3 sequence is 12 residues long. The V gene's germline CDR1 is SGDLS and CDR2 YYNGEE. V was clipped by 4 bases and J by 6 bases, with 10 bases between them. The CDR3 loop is CASSPQGSEAFF. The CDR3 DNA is TGTGCCAGCAGCCCTCAGGGTTCTGAAGCTTTCTTT.

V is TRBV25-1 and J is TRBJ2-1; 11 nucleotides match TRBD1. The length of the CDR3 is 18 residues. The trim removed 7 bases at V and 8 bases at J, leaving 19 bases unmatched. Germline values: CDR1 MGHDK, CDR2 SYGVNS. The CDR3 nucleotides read TGTGCCAGCAATAGTAAGGGACAGGGGGTTAGCGGGGGTCATGAGCAGTTCTTC. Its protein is CASNSKGQGVSGGHEQFF.

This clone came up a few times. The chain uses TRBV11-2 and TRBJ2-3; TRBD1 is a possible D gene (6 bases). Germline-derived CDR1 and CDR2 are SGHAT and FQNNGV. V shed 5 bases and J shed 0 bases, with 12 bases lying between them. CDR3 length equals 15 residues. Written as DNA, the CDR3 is TGTGCCAGCAGCCCAACAGGGAGTAGCACAGATACGCAGTATTTT. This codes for CASSPTGSSTDTQYF. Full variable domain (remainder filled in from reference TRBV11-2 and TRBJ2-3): EAGVAQSPRYKIIEKRQSVAFWCNPISGHATLYWYQQILGQGPKLLIQFQNNGVVDDSQLPKDRFSAERLKGVDSTLKIQPAKLEDSAVYLCASSPTGSSTDTQYFGPGTRLTVL.

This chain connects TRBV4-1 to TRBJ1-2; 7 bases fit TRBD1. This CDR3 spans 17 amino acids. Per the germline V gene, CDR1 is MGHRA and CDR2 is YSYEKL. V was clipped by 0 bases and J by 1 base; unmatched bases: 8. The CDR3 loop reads CASSQEAGGGVNYGYTF. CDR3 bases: TGCGCCAGCAGCCAAGAGGCGGGAGGGGGCGTTAACTATGGCTACACCTTC.